The entry below describes one T cell receptor beta chain. Its antigen is currently unknown. The entry originates in a study of vaccination effects on CD4 cells after COVID-19. Unmatched junction bases numbered 9, after V lost 6 bases and J lost 6 bases. Germline V lookup: CDR1 SGHNT, CDR2 YYREEE (reference sequence). This CDR3 has 16 residues. Assay used: immunoSEQ multiplex PCR; TCRdb lists only in-frame clones, some missing. The sample lists about 22,000 clones; approximately 77% were seen once. ViraFEST assay sequencing came after antigen-specific CD4+ T cells were expanded with viral peptide pools. The authors isolated CD4+ T cells after around 9 days of culture. Absence of prior SARS-CoV-2 infection characterized the vaccine recipients, who showed negative nucleocapsid antibodies.

This TCR derives from a human donor who received a COVID-19 vaccine. The source material was CD4+ T cells from PBMCs cultured with HCoV-NL63 spike peptides, sampled before COVID-19 vaccination. This chain joins TRBV5-4 and TRBJ2-3; 14 bases line up with TRBD2. CDR3: CASNLGTSGSPDTQYF. In nucleotides, the CDR3 is TGTGCCAGCAACCTTGGGACTAGCGGGAGTCCTGATACGCAGTATTTT. The full variable domain, in which reference TRBV5-4 and TRBJ2-3 provide the parts outside the CDR3, is ETGVTQSPTHLIKTRGQQVTLRCSSQSGHNTVSWYQQALGQGPQFIFQYYREEENGRGNFPPRFSGLQFPNYSSELNVNALELDDSALYLCASNLGTSGSPDTQYFGPGTRLTVL.